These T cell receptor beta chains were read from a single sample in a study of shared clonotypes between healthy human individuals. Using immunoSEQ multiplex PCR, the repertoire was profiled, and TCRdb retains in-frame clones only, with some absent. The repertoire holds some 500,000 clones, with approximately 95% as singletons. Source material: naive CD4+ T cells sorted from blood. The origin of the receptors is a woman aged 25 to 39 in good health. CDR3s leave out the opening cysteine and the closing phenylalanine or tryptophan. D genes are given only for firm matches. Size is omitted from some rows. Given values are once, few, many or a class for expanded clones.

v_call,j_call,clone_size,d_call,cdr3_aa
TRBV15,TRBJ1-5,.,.,ATSRDSNQRQH
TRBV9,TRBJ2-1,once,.,ASSVTGIEQF
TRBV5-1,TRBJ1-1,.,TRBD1,ASSSTGLTEAF
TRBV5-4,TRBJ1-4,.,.,ASSRPSGSTNEKLF
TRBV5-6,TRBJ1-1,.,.,ASSFRAKTRGTEAF
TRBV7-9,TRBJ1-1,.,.,ASSQMNTEAF
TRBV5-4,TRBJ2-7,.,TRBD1,ASSFSLGQIYEQY
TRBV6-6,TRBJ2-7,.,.,ASSYRSTGNEQY
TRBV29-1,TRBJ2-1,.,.,SVVKARGPYNEQF
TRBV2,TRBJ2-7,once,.,ASSMTYEQY
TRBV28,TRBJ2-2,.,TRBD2,ASSWTSGRALTGELF
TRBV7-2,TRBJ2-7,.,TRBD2,ASSLRLAGGGEQY
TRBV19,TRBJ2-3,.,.,ASSMTQPGTDTQY
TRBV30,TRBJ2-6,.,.,AWATGPGANVLT